A selection of T cell receptor beta chains follows, all from one sample in a study of control samples from healthy donors and cancer patients. Using immunoSEQ multiplex PCR, the repertoire was profiled, and TCRdb retains in-frame clones only, with some absent. The sample shows more than 140,000 clones, approximately 94% of them seen only once. Input material: blood. The receptors here all came from a man aged 40-49 years in good health. Both conserved end residues are part of each CDR3. A D gene is named only where the DNA matches it firmly. Rows give clone size only sometimes, using once, few, many, or a class for an expanded clone.

.	TRBJ1-5	.	TRBV7-9	CASSWGSNQPQHF	TGTGCCAGCAGCTGGGGTAGCAATCAGCCCCAGCATTTT
.	TRBJ1-2	.	TRBV10-3	CAISEPGVFYGYTF	TGTGCCATCAGTGAGCCCGGGGTATTCTATGGCTACACCTTC
.	TRBJ1-2	TRBD1	TRBV9	CASRGGPGQGLGYTF	TGTGCCAGCAGGGGGGGTCCTGGACAGGGGCTCGGCTACACCTTC
.	TRBJ2-7	TRBD2	TRBV5-1	CASGPIAGVPYEQYF	TGCGCCAGCGGGCCCATTGCGGGGGTTCCCTACGAGCAGTACTTC
.	TRBJ2-2	.	TRBV9	CASSPKGATGELFF	TGTGCCAGCAGCCCCAAGGGTGCCACCGGGGAGCTGTTTTTT
once	TRBJ2-5	TRBD1	TRBV25-1	CASRRTGQETQYF	TGTGCCAGCAGGAGGACAGGGCAAGAGACCCAGTACTTC
.	TRBJ1-5	TRBD1	TRBV7-9	CASSFDRGNQPQHF	TGTGCCAGCAGCTTCGACAGGGGCAATCAGCCCCAGCATTTT
.	TRBJ1-2	.	TRBV10-3	CAIREGANYGYTF	TGTGCCATCAGGGAGGGAGCTAACTATGGCTACACCTTC
.	TRBJ1-1	.	TRBV7-8	CASSLEAVPLGAFF	TGTGCCAGCAGCTTAGAGGCGGTCCCTTTGGGGGCTTTCTTT
.	TRBJ2-7	.	TRBV16	CASSQFSGESYEQYF	TGTGCCAGCAGCCAATTTTCAGGCGAATCTTACGAGCAGTACTTC
.	TRBJ1-5	TRBD1	TRBV5-8	CASSLYQGDGSNQPQHF	TGTGCCAGCAGCTTGTACCAGGGGGACGGAAGCAATCAGCCCCAGCATTTT
.	TRBJ1-6	.	TRBV5-4	CASSRGKGYNSPLHF	TGTGCCAGCAGCAGAGGAAAGGGGTATAATTCACCCCTCCACTTT
.	TRBJ1-2	.	TRBV30	CAWSLRRRTENYGYTF	TGTGCCTGGAGTCTCCGGCGGAGGACGGAGAACTATGGCTACACCTTC
.	TRBJ1-2	TRBD1	TRBV6-6	CASQQGNYGYTF	TGTGCCAGTCAACAGGGGAACTATGGCTACACCTTC
.	TRBJ2-5	.	TRBV6-6	CASSQGVGRAQYF	TGTGCCAGCAGTCAAGGAGTCGGCCGGGCCCAGTACTTC
.	TRBJ1-5	.	TRBV28	CASSSITGQPQHF	TGTGCCAGCAGTTCCATCACTGGACAGCCCCAGCATTTT
.	TRBJ2-7	.	TRBV6-2/TRBV6-3	CASSYNPRDRSYEQYF	TGTGCCAGCAGTTATAATCCCCGGGACCGCTCCTACGAGCAGTACTTC
.	TRBJ1-6	.	TRBV10-3	CATGQSDSPLHF	TGTGCCACCGGACAGTCCGATTCACCCCTCCACTTT
.	TRBJ2-2	TRBD1	TRBV7-2	CASSSHRTGGGELFF	TGTGCCAGCAGCTCTCATAGGACAGGGGGCGGGGAGCTGTTTTTT
.	TRBJ2-1	.	TRBV4-1	CASSQVPGPYNEQFF	TGCGCCAGCAGCCAAGTACCGGGACCCTACAATGAGCAGTTCTTC
once	TRBJ1-3	.	TRBV25-1	CASIEDGFPSGNTIYF	TGTGCCAGCATTGAGGACGGCTTCCCCTCTGGAAACACCATATATTTT
.	TRBJ2-7	TRBD1	TRBV9	CASSDGQAYEQYF	TGTGCCAGCAGCGACGGACAGGCCTACGAGCAGTACTTC
.	TRBJ1-1	.	TRBV7-6	CASSPKLWENTEAFF	TGTGCCAGCAGCCCTAAACTTTGGGAGAACACTGAAGCTTTCTTT
once	TRBJ2-2	TRBD1	TRBV24-1	CATSETPGTGGSGELFF	TGTGCCACCAGTGAAACCCCAGGGACAGGGGGCTCCGGGGAGCTGTTTTTT
.	TRBJ2-7	.	TRBV5-1	CASSTPSQGVGEQYF	TGCGCCAGCAGCACACCCTCGCAAGGGGTGGGCGAGCAGTACTTC
.	TRBJ2-7	.	TRBV3-1/TRBV3-2	CASSQDLEYPYEQYF	TGTGCCAGCAGCCAAGATCTGGAGTACCCCTACGAGCAGTACTTC
.	TRBJ2-3	.	TRBV9	CASSPQRATDTQYF	TGTGCCAGCAGCCCCCAGCGGGCCACAGATACGCAGTATTTT
.	TRBJ1-1	.	TRBV5-1	CASSLNTEAFF	TGCGCCAGCAGCTTAAACACTGAAGCTTTCTTT
.	TRBJ2-7	.	TRBV5-1	CASSREGQGYEQYF	TGCGCCAGCAGTCGGGAGGGACAGGGCTACGAGCAGTACTTC
.	TRBJ2-5	.	TRBV10-2	CASREGETQYF	TGCGCCAGCAGAGAGGGAGAGACCCAGTACTTC
few	TRBJ1-6	.	TRBV5-6	CASSSGGISPLHF	TGTGCCAGCAGCTCCGGGGGGATTTCACCCCTCCACTTT
.	TRBJ2-5	.	TRBV7-2	CASSSDSGFGETQYF	TGTGCCAGCAGCTCCGACAGTGGGTTTGGAGAGACCCAGTACTTC
.	TRBJ2-1	.	TRBV9	CASSVAIWDQTTDEQFF	TGTGCCAGCAGCGTAGCAATTTGGGACCAGACAACGGATGAGCAGTTCTTC
.	TRBJ2-7	.	TRBV27	CASSLVASYLGYEQYF	TGTGCCAGCAGTTTAGTAGCGTCCTACCTTGGATACGAGCAGTACTTC
.	TRBJ2-5	.	TRBV5-5	CASSLEGVVQETQYF	TGTGCCAGCAGCTTGGAAGGGGTTGTCCAAGAGACCCAGTACTTC
.	TRBJ2-1	TRBD1	TRBV24-1	CATSAGQGDEQFF	TGTGCCACCAGTGCCGGTCAGGGGGATGAGCAGTTCTTC
.	TRBJ2-3	.	TRBV5-8	CASSLGRGGSTDTQYF	TGTGCCAGCAGCTTAGGCCGGGGCGGAAGCACAGATACGCAGTATTTT
few	TRBJ2-7	TRBD2	TRBV5-1	CASSLERGSYEQYF	TGCGCCAGCAGCTTGGAGCGGGGCTCCTACGAGCAGTACTTC
.	TRBJ1-1	TRBD1	TRBV7-9	CASRFLTGPNTEAFF	TGTGCCAGCAGGTTCTTGACAGGGCCGAACACTGAAGCTTTCTTT
.	TRBJ2-2	.	TRBV24-1	CATSPKINTGELFF	TGTGCCACCAGCCCCAAAATTAACACCGGGGAGCTGTTTTTT